The 10 T cell receptor beta chains below were found in one sample sequenced in a study of vaccination and CD4 T cells after COVID-19. Regarding time point: late sampling 161 to 241 days after vaccination in a few convalescent patients. TCRdb reprocessed the PCR reads with MiXCR, giving one entry per CDR3 protein. The table lists 35,000 to 45,000 distinct CDR3 sequences, 36% of them singletons, with roughly 5% in the top ten. The input for sequencing was CD4+ T cells from blood, taken about 7 months after SARS-CoV-2 vaccination. The receptors derive from a human donor who had recovered from COVID-19.

This clonotype showed up just a few times. V and J are TRBV6-2 or TRBV6-3 and TRBJ1-2, with D possibly being TRBD1 (5 bases). The V gene's germline CDR1 is MNHEY and CDR2 SVGEGT. Trimming shortened V by 6 bases and J by 7 bases, and 18 bases separated the two germline ends. The CDR3 loop spans 14 amino acids. Here the CDR3 reads CASRAAGYSGGYTF. The CDR3 nucleotides are TGTGCCAGCAGAGCCGCAGGGTATTCAGGTGGCTACACCTTC.

V and J are TRBV20-1 and TRBJ1-2; tentative D call: TRBD1 (5 bases). Between the trimmed V and J ends, which lost 2 bases and 8 bases, there was a span of 15 bases. The length of the CDR3 is 13 residues. Per germline, CDR1 DFQATT and CDR2 SNEGSKA (reference sequence). The CDR3 loop reads CSARIGAGGGYTF. CDR3 bases: TGCAGTGCTAGAATAGGGGCCGGCGGGGGCTACACCTTC.

This chain links TRBV20-1 with TRBJ2-6, with 7 bases matching TRBD1. The J segment lost 2 bases and the V segment lost 6 bases, leaving 10 bases of the junction unmatched. This CDR3 comprises 16 residues. CDR1 is DFQATT, CDR2 SNEGSKA, per germline (reference sequence). CDR3 sequence reads: CSAIWGRGTGANVLTF. As DNA, the CDR3 is TGCAGTGCAATTTGGGGCAGGGGGACTGGGGCCAACGTCCTGACTTTC.

This clonotype has only a few counts. V usage is TRBV7-9 and J usage is TRBJ1-1, with D possibly TRBD1 on 6 matching bases. The V end lost 5 bases, the J end lost 7 bases, and 20 bases lay between the germline ends. Germline CDR1 reads SEHNR; CDR2 reads FQNEAQ (reference sequence). The CDR3 extends over 15 amino acids. The CDR3 DNA sequence: TGTGCCAGCAGCAAATACCAGGGGACCAGCGGTGAAGCTTTCTTT. Its translation is CASSKYQGTSGEAFF.

This clonotype was seen just once. The V and J genes are TRBV2 and TRBJ1-5; D is ambiguous. Germline V lookup: CDR1 SNHLY, CDR2 FYNNEI. Trimming removed 3 bases at V and 3 bases at J, with 9 bases between. The CDR3 consists of 14 residues. CDR3 protein: CASSDSTPNQPQHF. The CDR3 DNA reads TGTGCCAGCAGTGACAGTACTCCCAATCAGCCCCAGCATTTT.

This clonotype was observed a few times. The chain couples TRBV20-1 to TRBJ2-3; D gene unclear. V gave up 5 bases and J gave up 0 bases, with 15 bases separating them. The CDR3 sequence is 15 residues long. Germline lookup yields CDR1 DFQATT and CDR2 SNEGSKA (reference sequence). CDR3 nucleotides: TGCAGTGCTTGGGTGCCATACATAAGCACAGATACGCAGTATTTT. It translates to CSAWVPYISTDTQYF.

V is TRBV4-1 and J is TRBJ1-5; TRBD1 might be the D (6 bases). V was shortened by 4 bases and J by 4 bases, with 17 bases between the two germline ends. Per germline, CDR1 MGHRA and CDR2 YSYEKL. The length of the CDR3 is 16 residues. CDR3: CASSPRTVNINQPQHF. Written as DNA, the CDR3 is TGCGCCAGCAGCCCAAGGACAGTAAACATTAATCAGCCCCAGCATTTT.

The chain combines TRBV20-1 with TRBJ2-1; D is undetermined. This CDR3 spans 13 amino acids. Germline V gene lookup returns CDR1 DFQATT and CDR2 SNEGSKA (reference sequence). V lost 1 base and J 2 bases, leaving 6 bases between the germline ends. The chain's CDR3 is CSARGLAYNEQFF. The CDR3 bases are TGCAGTGCTAGAGGTCTGGCCTACAATGAGCAGTTCTTC.

V and J are TRBV2 and TRBJ2-3, with 8 bases identical to TRBD2. Trimming cost V 7 bases and J 4 bases; bases outside gene matches: 4. The CDR3 totals 13 residues. CDR1 is SNHLY, CDR2 FYNNEI, per germline. As DNA, the CDR3 is TGTGCCAGCAAGCGGGAGAGGCCAGATACGCAGTATTTT. Translated, it gives CASKRERPDTQYF.

The chain couples TRBV7-3 to TRBJ2-1, with D tentatively TRBD1 (6 bases). The CDR3 contains 15 residues. V was clipped by 6 bases and J by 2 bases, with 14 bases between them. Germline V gives CDR1 SGHTA, CDR2 FQGTGA. CDR3 residues: CASRLTGTAYNEQFF. CDR3 sequence (DNA): TGTGCCAGCAGGCTAACAGGGACGGCCTACAATGAGCAGTTCTTC.